Presented here are 30 T cell receptor beta chains from one specimen sequenced in a study of early T cells in non-severe SARS-CoV-2 infection. TCRdb redid the calling of the 5' RACE reads with MiXCR, one entry per CDR3 protein. The repertoire has around 94,000 distinct CDR3 sequences, around 12% of them found once; the top ten carry 6% to 7.5%. Input material: whole blood. The receptors originated from an adult who was a healthcare worker with PCR-confirmed SARS-CoV-2 infection or an uninfected control (not recorded which).

V gene TRBV4-1 combines with J gene TRBJ2-5, with 8 bases fitting TRBD2. The germline CDR1 and CDR2 sequences are MGHRA and YSYEKL. The CDR3 consists of 15 residues. V shed 4 bases, J shed 1 base, and the junction held 5 bases outside the gene matches. Written as DNA, the CDR3 is TGCGCCAGCAGCCCCCACGGGAGGGGCCAAGAGACCCAGTACTTC. Translation: CASSPHGRGQETQYF.

Comment on this clonotype: A read error may be the cause here, since a much bigger clone is one base away. J is TRBJ1-1 and V is TRBV7-2, with TRBD1 identical over 7 bases. CDR1 and CDR2 from the germline V gene are SGHTA and FQGNSA. J lost 6 bases, V lost 6 bases, and 10 bases had no gene match. The CDR3 totals 14 residues. CDR3 protein: CASRKRTGGSEAFF. The DNA of the CDR3 is TGTGCCAGCAGGAAACGGACAGGTGGGTCTGAAGCTTTCTTT.

This clonotype turned up a few times. As DNA, the CDR3 is TGTGCCAGCAAAGAAAAACTGTTTTTT. This codes for CASKEKLFF. The rearrangement joins TRBV27 to TRBJ1-4; D is unresolved. Per germline, CDR1 MNHEY and CDR2 SMNVEV (reference sequence). The CDR3 length is 9 residues. Trimming removed 7 bases at V and 8 bases at J, with 2 bases between.

The genes are TRBV20-1 and TRBJ2-7; TRBD1 matches at 8 bases. Trimming removed 0 bases from V and 4 bases from J; junction bases left unmatched: 8. CDR1 and CDR2 from the germline V gene are DFQATT and SNEGSKA (reference sequence). The CDR3 covers 15 residues. The CDR3 DNA follows: TGCAGTGCTAGAGATCGGGCAGGGGGCGCGTACGAGCAGTACTTC. Translated: CSARDRAGGAYEQYF.

CDR3 DNA sequence: TGTGCCAGCAGCTTAAGGGGAAAGACTGAAGCTTTCTTT. The encoded protein is CASSLRGKTEAFF. The V call is TRBV11-2, the J call TRBJ1-1; the D gene is possibly TRBD1 (5 bases). The CDR3 covers 13 residues. CDR1 is SGHAT, CDR2 FQNNGV, per germline. Trimming stripped 2 bases from V and 5 bases from J, with 9 bases between.

This clonotype showed up many times. The genes are TRBV5-5 and TRBJ2-5, with a tentative D call TRBD1 (6 bases). Trimming left V 2 bases short and J 1 base short, with 12 bases between. This CDR3 region has 15 residues. Germline CDR1 and CDR2: SGHKS and YYEKEE (reference sequence). The CDR3 DNA reads as TGTGCCAGCAGCTTTTTGGGGGCCGGCCAAGAGACCCAGTACTTC. It specifies CASSFLGAGQETQYF.

This clonotype was recorded many times. The chain combines TRBV30 with TRBJ2-6; D gene uncertain. This CDR3 is built from 15 residues. The V and J ends lost 1 base and 6 bases respectively, with 13 bases between them. Germline V gives CDR1 GTSNPN, CDR2 SVGIG (reference sequence). The CDR3 coding sequence is TGTGCCTGGAGTGCCAGCAACTGGGAGGCCAACGTCCTGACTTTC. It specifies CAWSASNWEANVLTF. Full variable domain (outside the CDR3, taken from reference TRBV30 and TRBJ2-6): SQTIHQWPATLVQPVGSPLSLECTVEGTSNPNLYWYRQAAGRGLQLLFYSVGIGQISSEVPQNLSASRPQDRQFILSSKKLLLSDSGFYLCAWSASNWEANVLTFGAGSRLTVL.

This chain connects TRBV20-1 to TRBJ1-2, with TRBD1 as a possible D gene (5 bases). CDR1 DFQATT and CDR2 SNEGSKA come from the germline V gene (reference sequence). This CDR3 is built from 13 residues. V was shortened by 3 bases and J by 5 bases, with 13 bases between the two germline ends. The CDR3 DNA reads as TGCAGTGCTAGCTTAGGGACGGAGTATGGCTACACCTTC. This gives the protein CSASLGTEYGYTF.

This chain links TRBV2 with TRBJ2-2, with D hard to call. The V gene's germline CDR1 is SNHLY and CDR2 FYNNEI. Trimming shortened V by 11 bases and J by 1 base, and 11 bases separated the two germline ends. The CDR3 contains 13 residues. CDR3 loop: CAGNLMNTGELFF. The CDR3 DNA is TGTGCCGGCAACCTAATGAACACCGGGGAGCTGTTTTTT.

This clonotype was counted only a few times. The chain couples TRBV6-6 to TRBJ2-3, with D perhaps matching TRBD1 or TRBD2 (7 bases each). Germline V CDR1 and CDR2: MNHNY, SVGAGI (reference sequence). CDR3 length: 15 residues. V lost 2 bases and J 5 bases, leaving 14 bases between the germline ends. Written as DNA, the CDR3 is TGTGCCAGCAGTTACACACAGGGGAGGGGAGATACGCAGTATTTT. This sequence encodes CASSYTQGRGDTQYF.

The sample holds a few counts of this clonotype. V gene TRBV28 combines with J gene TRBJ2-5; D is ambiguous. Per the germline V gene, CDR1 is MDHEN and CDR2 is SYDVKM. This CDR3 comprises 11 residues. Trimming left V 4 bases short and J 5 bases short, with 5 bases between. The CDR3 loop is CASSSPETQYF. CDR3 bases: TGTGCCAGCAGTTCCCCGGAGACCCAGTACTTC.

The gene calls are TRBV19 and TRBJ1-5, with a weak D call TRBD1 (5 bases). The CDR3 is 15 amino acids. The V gene's germline CDR1 is LNHDA and CDR2 SQIVND (reference sequence). Trimming removed 4 bases from V and 5 bases from J, with 15 bases in between. The CDR3 DNA reads as TGTGCCAGTAGTACTCAGGGATTTCCCTATCAGCCCCAGCATTTT. Its protein is CASSTQGFPYQPQHF.

This clonotype occurred many times. V is TRBV4-3 and J is TRBJ2-3, with 10 bases aligning to TRBD2. The ends lost 4 bases at V and 3 bases at J; junction bases unmatched: 1. The CDR3 length is 14 residues. CDR1 is LGHNA, CDR2 YSLEER, per germline. CDR3 sequence (DNA): TGCGCCAGCAGCCCGGGACTAGCGACAGATACGCAGTATTTT. It yields the protein CASSPGLATDTQYF.

This clonotype has a count of ten or more. The chain employs TRBV20-1 and TRBJ1-1; 7 nucleotides match TRBD1. The CDR3 runs to 13 residues. The ends lost 5 bases at V and 0 bases at J; junction bases unmatched: 3. Germline V gene lookup returns CDR1 DFQATT and CDR2 SNEGSKA (reference sequence). CDR3 in amino acids: CSAEGQLNTEAFF. CDR3 sequence (DNA): TGCAGTGCTGAGGGACAGTTGAACACTGAAGCTTTCTTT.

This clonotype was detected a few times. This sequence joins TRBV15 and TRBJ1-6; no clear D gene. Trimming took 0 bases from V and 9 from J, leaving 9 bases between them. This CDR3 region has 14 residues. The germline V gene has CDR1 LNHNV and CDR2 YYDKDF (reference sequence). The chain's CDR3 is CATSREPTRSPLHF. For the CDR3, the DNA is TGTGCCACCAGCAGAGAACCCACTCGTTCACCCCTCCACTTT.

This clonotype was detected a few times. The gene calls are TRBV7-8 and TRBJ2-6, with unresolved D. The V and J ends lost 1 base and 0 bases respectively, with 10 bases between them. The CDR3 is made up of 17 amino acids. Germline assignment: CDR1 SGHVS and CDR2 FQNEAQ. The chain's CDR3 is CASSLGWRYSGANVLTF. DNA for the CDR3: TGTGCCAGCAGCTTAGGTTGGCGGTACTCTGGGGCCAACGTCCTGACTTTC.

This clonotype was seen only a few times. V and J are TRBV2 and TRBJ2-1; TRBD1 matches at 7 bases. The CDR3 has 14 amino acids. Trimming cost V 8 bases and J 4 bases; bases outside gene matches: 8. The germline gives CDR1 SNHLY, CDR2 FYNNEI. DNA for the CDR3: TGTGCCAGCTTGACAGGGACCGCTTACAATGAGCAGTTCTTC. Protein sequence: CASLTGTAYNEQFF. Looking up the rest from reference TRBV2 and TRBJ2-1 gives the full variable domain: EPEVTQTPSHQVTQMGQEVILRCVPISNHLYFYWYRQILGQKVEFLVSFYNNEISEKSEIFDDQFSVERPDGSNFTLKIRSTKLEDSAMYFCASLTGTAYNEQFFGPGTRLTVL.

This clonotype was detected a few times. The chain is built from TRBV6-6 and TRBJ2-5, with 7 bases matching TRBD2. CDR1 and CDR2 from the germline V gene are MNHNY and SVGAGI (reference sequence). Trimming removed 2 bases from V and 5 bases from J; junction bases left unmatched: 5. The CDR3 runs to 14 residues. The CDR3 DNA reads TGTGCCAGCAGTTACGGGGGGGATATGGAGACCCAGTACTTC. It encodes CASSYGGDMETQYF.

The V gene is TRBV6-5, the J gene TRBJ2-3; 7 nucleotides line up with TRBD2. With V trimmed by 2 bases and J by 2 bases, 10 bases remained unmatched. The V gene's germline CDR1 is MNHEY and CDR2 SVGAGI. This CDR3 has 17 residues. The CDR3 DNA sequence: TGTGCCAGCAGTTACGAAGGCGGGAGTGGGGACACAGATACGCAGTATTTT. Translation gives CASSYEGGSGDTDTQYF.

This clonotype occurred a few times. The chain recombines TRBV5-4 with TRBJ1-6; D gene unclear. The CDR3 runs to 17 residues. Germline loops: CDR1 SGHNT, CDR2 YYREEE (reference sequence). Trimming stripped 5 bases from V and 10 bases from J, with 25 bases between. CDR3 loop: CASSRTSPGLGPSPLHF. CDR3 sequence (DNA): TGTGCCAGCAGTCGAACGTCTCCGGGTCTCGGTCCCTCACCCCTCCACTTT.

The rearrangement uses TRBV12-3 or TRBV12-4 and TRBJ2-3; D uncertain. Trimming pared 6 bases from V and 6 bases from J, leaving 22 bases between. The length of the CDR3 is 16 residues. CDR3 region: CASSTNPIGAPDTQYF. The CDR3 DNA is TGTGCCAGCAGCACCAACCCGATAGGTGCTCCCGATACGCAGTATTTT.

CDR3 sequence reads: CASSQIRGLINEQFF. CDR3 coding DNA: TGCGCCAGCAGCCAAATCAGGGGGCTAATAAATGAGCAGTTCTTC. The chain combines TRBV4-1 with TRBJ2-1, with TRBD1 matching 8 bases. Trimming removed 2 bases from V and 7 bases from J; junction bases left unmatched: 7. The V gene's germline CDR1 is MGHRA and CDR2 YSYEKL. The CDR3 spans 15 residues.

This clonotype has ten or more counts. V and J are TRBV7-9 and TRBJ1-1; D is ambiguous. Germline V CDR1 and CDR2: SEHNR, FQNEAQ (reference sequence). V lost 2 bases and J 4 bases, leaving 20 bases between the germline ends. The CDR3 covers 17 residues. The CDR3 DNA reads as TGTGCCAGCAGCTTACCTTTGGCAGGAGCGACCCTCACTGAAGCTTTCTTT. It is translated as CASSLPLAGATLTEAFF. The whole variable domain, filled in from reference TRBV7-9 and TRBJ1-1, reads DTGVSQNPRHKITKRGQNVTFRCDPISEHNRLYWYRQTLGQGPEFLTYFQNEAQLEKSRLLSDRFSAERPKGSFSTLEIQRTEQGDSAMYLCASSLPLAGATLTEAFFGQGTRLTVV.

The sample holds many counts of this clonotype. The chain joins TRBV20-1 to TRBJ2-5, with a possible D match to TRBD2 (5 bases). The germline CDR1 and CDR2 sequences are DFQATT and SNEGSKA (reference sequence). V gave up 6 bases and J gave up 5 bases, with 10 bases separating them. The CDR3 consists of 11 residues. The CDR3 reads CSAEPGETQYF. The CDR3 nucleotides read TGCAGTGCGGAACCGGGGGAGACCCAGTACTTC.

This clonotype occurred many times. The chain carries TRBV29-1 and TRBJ2-5; no clear D. Germline assignment: CDR1 SQVTM and CDR2 ANQGSEA. V gave up 7 bases and J gave up 3 bases, with 6 bases separating them. The CDR3 contains 10 residues. This CDR3 is CSALKETQYF. CDR3 coding DNA: TGCAGCGCCCTCAAAGAGACCCAGTACTTC. Full variable domain (rest looked up from reference TRBV29-1 and TRBJ2-5): SAVISQKPSRDICQRGTSLTIQCQVDSQVTMMFWYRQQPGQSLTLIATANQGSEATYESGFVIDKFPISRPNLTFSTLTVSNMSPEDSSIYLCSALKETQYFGPGTRLLVL.

The sample holds a few counts of this clonotype. The chain uses TRBV11-2 and TRBJ2-3; TRBD2 agrees at 10 bases. The CDR3 spans 14 residues. Germline CDR1 and CDR2: SGHAT and FQNNGV. J gave up 8 bases and V 4 bases, and 6 bases lay outside the gene matches. The CDR3 bases are TGTGCCAGCAGCTCCGGGACTAGCGTGGGTACGCAGTATTTT. This gives the protein CASSSGTSVGTQYF.

This clonotype has ten or more counts. The chain joins TRBV28 to TRBJ2-5, with D possibly being TRBD1 (6 bases). The CDR3 is 12 residues long. Trimming removed 7 bases from V and 7 bases from J, with 13 bases in between. Germline CDR1 reads MDHEN; CDR2 reads SYDVKM. The CDR3 coding sequence is TGTGCCAGCATAGGGGGTATTGGGACCCAGTACTTC. Residues: CASIGGIGTQYF.

This clonotype was seen only a few times. The chain uses TRBV20-1 and TRBJ2-1; TRBD2 matches 8 bases. The CDR3 is 15 amino acids. The V segment lost 3 bases and the J segment 7 bases; nucleotides outside the gene matches: 11. Germline CDR1 DFQATT, CDR2 SNEGSKA (reference sequence). Here the CDR3 DNA reads TGCAGTGCTAGTCCTTTAACGGGGGGGACGAATGAGCAGTTCTTC. Translated: CSASPLTGGTNEQFF.

J is TRBJ2-5 and V is TRBV7-2; the match to TRBD2 covers 9 bases. The V and J ends lost 5 bases and 3 bases, in that order; junction bases with no gene match: 4. The CDR3 sequence is 14 residues long. Germline-derived CDR1 and CDR2 are SGHTA and FQGNSA. CDR3: CASSQWTSEETQYF. The CDR3 nucleotides are TGTGCCAGCAGCCAATGGACTAGCGAAGAGACCCAGTACTTC.

This clonotype has ten or more counts. The rearrangement joins TRBV7-9 to TRBJ2-3; 9 nucleotides agree with TRBD2. The germline CDR1 and CDR2 sequences are SEHNR and FQNEAQ (reference sequence). The CDR3 spans 15 residues. V was pared by 3 bases and J by 5 bases, with 6 bases of the junction left unmatched. The chain's CDR3 is CASSLGGRARDTQYF. In DNA form, the CDR3 reads TGTGCCAGCAGCTTGGGCGGGAGGGCCCGAGATACGCAGTATTTT.